Listed here are 22 T cell receptor beta chains from one sample, sequenced in a study of T cell repertoires in cytomegalovirus infection. Antigens for these TCRs are unknown. TCRdb independently ran MiXCR on the reads; one entry per CDR3 protein. Among nearly 70,000 distinct CDR3 sequences, approximately 22% were seen once, and the ten largest hold roughly 79%. Specimen: PBMCs, sequenced either directly or after in vitro stimulation (not recorded which). The receptor source for this set is a human donor in good health (CMV status not recorded). Some clones in this sample may be carry-over from other donors' samples.

The chain has TRBV4-1 and TRBJ2-3; 8 bases align to TRBD2. The CDR3 is 14 residues long. The J segment lost 4 bases and the V segment lost 1 base, leaving 1 base of the junction unmatched. Per the germline V gene, CDR1 is MGHRA and CDR2 is YSYEKL. CDR3 sequence (DNA): TGCGCCAGCAGCCAAGCAGCGGGAGCAGATACGCAGTATTTT. Protein: CASSQAAGADTQYF.

This chain joins TRBV6-5 and TRBJ1-3, with 7 positions matching TRBD1. Trimming cost V 5 bases and J 2 bases; bases outside gene matches: 9. This CDR3 is 16 amino acids long. Germline CDR1 is MNHEY and CDR2 is SVGAGI. The CDR3 is CASSRGQRLAGNTIYF. Written as DNA, the CDR3 is TGTGCCAGCAGTAGGGGACAGCGGCTCGCTGGAAACACCATATATTTT.

V and J are TRBV19 and TRBJ1-1; D is ambiguous. CDR3 length equals 13 residues. The V gene's germline CDR1 is LNHDA and CDR2 SQIVND (reference sequence). V lost 7 bases, J lost 1 base, and 10 bases lay in between. This CDR3 reads CASTLFQNTEAFF. CDR3 sequence (DNA): TGTGCCAGTACCTTATTTCAGAACACTGAAGCTTTCTTT.

This clonotype was picked up a small number of times. J is TRBJ1-1 and V is TRBV20-1, with D possibly matching TRBD1 (6 bases). The CDR3 is 14 amino acids. CDR1 DFQATT and CDR2 SNEGSKA come from the germline V gene (reference sequence). The V end was cut by 5 bases, the J end by 0 bases, with 13 bases between. DNA for the CDR3: TGCAGTGCTGGGAAGGGGGGCCTGAACACTGAAGCTTTCTTT. Translation gives CSAGKGGLNTEAFF.

This clonotype has just a few counts. The chain uses TRBV12-5 and TRBJ1-1; possibly TRBD1 for D (5 bases). V lost 3 bases and J 0 bases, leaving 14 bases between the germline ends. The V gene's germline CDR1 is LGHNT and CDR2 FRNRAP. This CDR3 is 16 amino acids long. The CDR3 reads CASGFDSQSMNTEAFF. The DNA of the CDR3 is TGTGCTAGTGGTTTCGACAGTCAGAGCATGAACACTGAAGCTTTCTTT.

In this sample, this clonotype turned up a few times. This sequence joins TRBV19 and TRBJ2-6, with D tentatively TRBD2 (6 bases). Germline CDR1 and CDR2: LNHDA and SQIVND (reference sequence). There are 15 residues in the CDR3. Trimming cost V 3 bases and J 0 bases, with 6 bases left between them. The DNA of the CDR3 is TGTGCCAGTAGTATGGGAGGCTCTGGGGCCAACGTCCTGACTTTC. Encoded protein: CASSMGGSGANVLTF.

The V gene is TRBV25-1, the J gene TRBJ2-1; 7 bases line up with TRBD1. V gave up 10 bases and J gave up 4 bases; unmatched junction bases: 10. The germline gives CDR1 MGHDK, CDR2 SYGVNS. This CDR3 has 14 amino acids. CDR3 sequence reads: CATPGGRGYNEQFF. CDR3 DNA sequence: TGTGCCACCCCAGGGGGTAGAGGGTACAATGAGCAGTTCTTC.

This clonotype was counted between two and nine times. The rearrangement joins TRBV7-2 to TRBJ2-2; D not certain. This CDR3 has 15 amino acids. Looked up from germline, CDR1 is SGHTA and CDR2 is FQGNSA. The V end lost 4 bases, the J end lost 4 bases, and 13 bases lay between the germline ends. The CDR3 DNA follows: TGTGCCAGCAGCTCAGAATCGGGCCTCACCGGGGAGCTGTTTTTT. It translates to CASSSESGLTGELFF. The whole variable domain, filled in from reference TRBV7-2 and TRBJ2-2, reads GAGVSQSPSNKVTEKGKDVELRCDPISGHTALYWYRQSLGQGLEFLIYFQGNSAPDKSGLPSDRFSAERTGGSVSTLTIQRTQQEDSAVYLCASSSESGLTGELFFGEGSRLTVL.

This clonotype was observed at least ten times. The chain recombines TRBV6-1 with TRBJ1-4; TRBD1 matches at 8 bases. Per germline, CDR1 MNHNS and CDR2 SASEGT. CDR3 length: 15 residues. The J segment lost 4 bases and the V segment lost 7 bases, leaving 8 bases of the junction unmatched. The CDR3 nucleotides read TGTGCCAGCACTCCTAGGACAGGGAATAATGAAAAACTGTTTTTT. Its protein is CASTPRTGNNEKLFF.

This clonotype was seen more than once but under ten times. V usage is TRBV24-1 and J usage is TRBJ2-3, with a tentative D call TRBD1 (6 bases). V was shortened by 4 bases and J by 0 bases, with 19 bases between the two germline ends. Germline V CDR1 and CDR2: KGHDR, SFDVKD. There are 18 residues in the CDR3. The CDR3 coding sequence is TGTGCCACCAGTGACTCCCTGGACAGCTTATCTAGCACAGATACGCAGTATTTT. It specifies CATSDSLDSLSSTDTQYF.

The rearrangement uses TRBV5-1 and TRBJ2-3, with TRBD2 matching 9 bases. In germline, CDR1 is SGHRS, CDR2 YFSETQ. Trimming took 1 base from V and 0 from J; bases not matched to a gene: 3. The CDR3 is 16 residues long. CDR3: CASSLRAGGSTDTQYF. The CDR3 DNA reads as TGCGCCAGCAGCTTGCGAGCGGGAGGTAGCACAGATACGCAGTATTTT.

V is TRBV3-1 and J is TRBJ2-1, with D uncertain. The V gene lost 4 bases and the J gene lost 4 bases, with 11 bases spanning the gap. Germline V gene sequence: CDR1 LGHDT, CDR2 YNNKEL (reference sequence). The CDR3 extends over 14 amino acids. As DNA, the CDR3 is TGTGCCAGCAGCCCGGTTGGGCGGTACAATGAGCAGTTCTTC. Translated: CASSPVGRYNEQFF.

This clonotype was counted ten times or more. The rearrangement uses TRBV7-2 and TRBJ2-2, with 7 nucleotides matching TRBD1. The CDR3 has 15 amino acids. The ends lost 5 bases at V and 6 bases at J; junction bases unmatched: 9. Germline loops: CDR1 SGHTA, CDR2 FQGNSA. The CDR3 reads CASSVSGGRAGELFF. Written as DNA, the CDR3 is TGTGCCAGCAGCGTATCAGGGGGTCGAGCCGGGGAGCTGTTTTTT.

The CDR3 spells CASSFGGSGTDTQYF. CDR3 nucleotides: TGTGCCAGCAGCTTCGGGGGCAGTGGCACAGATACGCAGTATTTT. The chain is built from TRBV7-2 and TRBJ2-3; tentatively, D is TRBD1 or TRBD2 (6 bases each). The CDR3 runs to 15 residues. In germline, CDR1 is SGHTA, CDR2 FQGNSA. V lost 3 bases to trimming and J lost 1 base, with 11 bases between them.

V is TRBV5-1 and J is TRBJ2-1; 7 bases are shared with TRBD2. The J segment lost 0 bases and the V segment lost 3 bases, leaving 12 bases of the junction unmatched. From germline, CDR1 is SGHRS and CDR2 YFSETQ. The CDR3 consists of 18 residues. CDR3 sequence: CASSSKSGKGSSYNEQFF. The CDR3 DNA is TGCGCCAGCAGCTCCAAAAGCGGGAAGGGAAGCTCCTACAATGAGCAGTTCTTC.

This sequence joins TRBV12-3 or TRBV12-4 and TRBJ2-4; TRBD2 matches 11 bases. There are 17 residues in the CDR3. Trimming at V came to 6 bases and at J to 8 bases, leaving 15 bases not matched to a gene. Here the CDR3 DNA reads TGTGCCAGCAGACCTCAAAGACTAGCGGGGCAATGGGACATTCAGTACTTC. Amino acid sequence: CASRPQRLAGQWDIQYF.

The CDR3 loop reads CSADVNYNEQFF. The DNA of the CDR3 is TGCAGTGCCGATGTCAACTACAATGAGCAGTTCTTC. This sequence joins TRBV20-1 and TRBJ2-1, with D unresolved. Trimming took off 6 bases at V and 3 bases at J, with 9 bases between the two ends. CDR1 and CDR2 (germline): DFQATT, SNEGSKA (reference sequence). The CDR3 is 12 amino acids.

There are a few counts of this clonotype. V is TRBV5-6 and J is TRBJ2-1, with 8 bases lining up with TRBD1. This CDR3 spans 17 amino acids. Germline V gene lookup returns CDR1 SGHDT and CDR2 YYEEEE. V trimming: 4 bases; J trimming: 2 bases; junction bases outside the gene matches: 11. CDR3 bases: TGTGCCAGCAGCCCCGACAGGGGCCTCCTCCCCTACAATGAGCAGTTCTTC. The encoded protein is CASSPDRGLLPYNEQFF.

This clonotype was detected ten times or more. J is TRBJ2-1 and V is TRBV7-2; 9 bases line up with TRBD1. V gave up 1 base and J gave up 3 bases; unmatched junction bases: 1. Per the germline V gene, CDR1 is SGHTA and CDR2 is FQGNSA. The CDR3 length is 15 residues. The CDR3 sequence is CASSLVTGGYNEQFF. The CDR3, as DNA: TGTGCCAGCAGCTTAGTGACAGGGGGCTACAATGAGCAGTTCTTC.

The gene calls are TRBV7-2 and TRBJ2-2; D gene unclear. Germline CDR1 reads SGHTA; CDR2 reads FQGNSA. The germline V and J ends were trimmed by 5 bases and 4 bases, with 8 bases remaining between them. CDR3 length: 13 amino acids. CDR3 sequence (DNA): TGTGCCAGCAGCCGGACGTTCACCGGGGAGCTGTTTTTT. Its protein product is CASSRTFTGELFF.

There are many counts of this clonotype. This chain links TRBV7-2 with TRBJ2-7; D is uncertain. Germline loops: CDR1 SGHTA, CDR2 FQGNSA. The germline V and J ends were trimmed by 5 bases and 4 bases, with 15 bases remaining between them. This CDR3 is built from 14 residues. CDR3 nucleotides: TGTGCCAGCAGCCCCAGCTGGGTTACATACGAGCAGTACTTC. Translated, it gives CASSPSWVTYEQYF.

This clonotype was counted between two and nine times. The chain combines TRBV28 with TRBJ2-7, with no clear D. CDR3 length: 14 amino acids. Germline V gene lookup returns CDR1 MDHEN and CDR2 SYDVKM. The V end lost 2 bases, the J end lost 3 bases, and 11 bases lay between the germline ends. The CDR3 sequence is CASSLPGRNYEQYF. CDR3 sequence (DNA): TGTGCCAGCAGTTTACCAGGAAGGAACTACGAGCAGTACTTC.